These 13 T cell receptor beta chains were sequenced from one sample in a study of read filtering for tumor transcriptome and immune sequencing. From roughly 400 ng of RNA, a library with molecular barcoded alpha/delta and beta/gamma adaptors was made. Using its own MiXCR run on the reads, TCRdb lists one record per CDR3 protein. This table holds around 26,000 distinct CDR3 sequences, approximately 15% found once. Sequenced material: a population of CD138-negative cells sorted from bone marrow. The origin of the receptors is a donor at least 40 years old with multiple myeloma.

This clonotype was detected many times. The genes are TRBV20-1 and TRBJ1-3, with D uncertain. Germline V gene sequence: CDR1 DFQATT, CDR2 SNEGSKA (reference sequence). V was clipped by 6 bases and J by 0 bases, with 9 bases between them. The CDR3 is made up of 13 amino acids. The CDR3 nucleotides are TGCAGTGCCCGGGGATTCTCTGGAAACACCATATATTTT. Amino acids: CSARGFSGNTIYF.

The genes are TRBV5-5 and TRBJ2-7, with D possibly called TRBD1 or TRBD2 (5 bases each). V gave up 0 bases and J gave up 4 bases, with 11 bases separating them. Germline-derived CDR1 and CDR2 are SGHKS and YYEKEE (reference sequence). This CDR3 is built from 14 residues. The CDR3 region is CASSLERGYYEQYF. CDR3 DNA sequence: TGTGCCAGCAGCTTGGAGAGGGGATATTACGAGCAGTACTTC. Using reference TRBV5-5 and TRBJ2-7 for the parts outside the CDR3, the full variable domain is DAGVTQSPTHLIKTRGQQVTLRCSPISGHKSVSWYQQVLGQGPQFIFQYYEKEERGRGNFPDRFSARQFPNYSSELNVNALLLGDSALYLCASSLERGYYEQYFGPGTRLTVT.

This clonotype has more than one count but fewer than ten. J is TRBJ2-1 and V is TRBV7-9; D is perhaps TRBD1 or TRBD2 (6 bases each). V was shortened by 5 bases and J by 5 bases, with 25 bases between the two germline ends. CDR3 length equals 18 residues. Germline loops: CDR1 SEHNR, CDR2 FQNEAQ (reference sequence). This chain's CDR3 is CASSPTRDTRKYDNEQFF. The DNA for the CDR3 is TGTGCCAGCAGCCCCACGCGGGACACCCGAAAGTACGACAATGAGCAGTTCTTC. Complete variable domain (other parts from reference TRBV7-9 and TRBJ2-1): DTGVSQNPRHKITKRGQNVTFRCDPISEHNRLYWYRQTLGQGPEFLTYFQNEAQLEKSRLLSDRFSAERPKGSFSTLEIQRTEQGDSAMYLCASSPTRDTRKYDNEQFFGPGTRLTVL.

The table lists this clonotype with many counts. The chain couples TRBV7-9 to TRBJ1-1; D is undetermined. Germline V gives CDR1 SEHNR, CDR2 FQNEAQ (reference sequence). V was shortened by 4 bases and J by 4 bases, with 13 bases between the two germline ends. CDR3 length: 14 amino acids. CDR3 bases: TGTGCCAGCAGCTCCATGGTAGGGCCCACTGAAGCTTTCTTT. Translated: CASSSMVGPTEAFF.

This clonotype came up many times. The chain uses TRBV18 and TRBJ1-5; D gene ambiguous. This CDR3 region has 15 residues. Trimming took 2 bases from V and 7 from J, leaving 15 bases between them. Germline values: CDR1 KGHSH, CDR2 LQKENI. The DNA of the CDR3 is TGTGCCAGCTCACCAAACCGAGCGGGGAACCAGCCCCAGCATTTT. It codes for CASSPNRAGNQPQHF.

In its sample, this clonotype was seen many times. This chain uses TRBV7-9 with TRBJ2-3; 8 nucleotides align to TRBD1. The CDR3 is 14 amino acids. V was pared by 3 bases and J by 7 bases, with 6 bases of the junction left unmatched. Germline CDR1 is SEHNR and CDR2 is FQNEAQ (reference sequence). CDR3 coding DNA: TGTGCCAGCAGCTTTGGACAGGGATCCTATACGCAGTATTTT. It translates to CASSFGQGSYTQYF.

This clonotype was observed at least ten times. The chain couples TRBV4-1 to TRBJ1-3, with 10 bases that match TRBD1. Trimming at V came to 0 bases and at J to 3 bases, leaving 2 bases not matched to a gene. Germline CDR1 is MGHRA and CDR2 is YSYEKL. The CDR3 length is 16 residues. CDR3 in DNA: TGCGCCAGCAGCCAAGAAGGACAGGGGGGTGGAAACACCATATATTTT. Its protein product is CASSQEGQGGGNTIYF.

As regards this clonotype: A much larger clone differs by one base, so this may be a read error. The V and J genes are TRBV10-1 and TRBJ2-1; D might be TRBD1 (6 bases). In germline, CDR1 is WNHNN, CDR2 SYGVQD (reference sequence). Trimming left V 5 bases short and J 0 bases short, with 17 bases between. This CDR3 is built from 17 residues. The CDR3 sequence: CASSKGRGFSSYNEQFF. The CDR3 bases are TGCGCCAGCAGTAAGGGCAGGGGATTCAGCTCCTACAATGAGCAGTTCTTC.

This clonotype came up a few times. A much larger clonotype is one base distant, so this may be a read error. The chain recombines TRBV6-2 or TRBV6-3 with TRBJ2-3; a weak D match, TRBD2 (6 bases). Per germline, CDR1 MNHEY and CDR2 SVGEGT. There are 13 residues in the CDR3. CDR3 sequence (DNA): TGTGCCAGCAGTTTTCTAGCGTCGGATACGCGGTATTTT. This codes for CASSFLASDTRYF.

This clonotype has only one observation. With only one base between it and a far larger clone, this is likely a read error. The V and J genes are TRBV14 and TRBJ1-4, with D perhaps matching TRBD1 or TRBD2 (5 bases each). The DNA end favors TRBJ2-3, so the J call may be wrong. Per the germline V gene, CDR1 is SGHDN and CDR2 is FVKESK. This CDR3 comprises 16 residues. The CDR3 region is CASSQVGARVPGTQYF. CDR3 nucleotides: TGTGCCAGCAGCCAAGTCGGGGCCAGGGTTCCAGGTACGCAGTATTTT.

In regard to this clonotype: The junction differs from germline at one of its ends, possibly a read error. The chain couples TRBV6-6 to TRBJ2-1; 9 nucleotides align to TRBD2. CDR1 MNHNY and CDR2 SVGAGI come from the germline V gene (reference sequence). This CDR3 contains 18 residues. The CDR3 region has the DNA TGTGCCAGCATTTACCGGGGATTTAGCGGGAGTCTCCACAATGGGCAGTTCTTC. Translating it yields CASIYRGFSGSLHNGQFF.

Many counts were recorded for this clonotype. J is TRBJ2-4 and V is TRBV29-1; D is ambiguous. The CDR3 consists of 13 residues. The germline V gene has CDR1 SQVTM and CDR2 ANQGSEA. Trimming stripped 7 bases from V and 1 base from J, with 11 bases between. This chain's CDR3 is CSGLQAAKNIQYF. The CDR3 DNA reads TGCAGCGGTCTACAAGCGGCCAAAAACATTCAGTACTTC.

This clonotype has at least ten counts. V is TRBV27 and J is TRBJ2-7, with 7 bases that match TRBD1. V trimming: 8 bases; J trimming: 2 bases; junction bases outside the gene matches: 3. This CDR3 has 12 amino acids. Germline V gene data show CDR1 as MNHEY and CDR2 as SMNVEV (reference sequence). In nucleotides, the CDR3 is TGTGCCAGCCGACAGGGAACCTACGAGCAGTACTTC. Translation: CASRQGTYEQYF.